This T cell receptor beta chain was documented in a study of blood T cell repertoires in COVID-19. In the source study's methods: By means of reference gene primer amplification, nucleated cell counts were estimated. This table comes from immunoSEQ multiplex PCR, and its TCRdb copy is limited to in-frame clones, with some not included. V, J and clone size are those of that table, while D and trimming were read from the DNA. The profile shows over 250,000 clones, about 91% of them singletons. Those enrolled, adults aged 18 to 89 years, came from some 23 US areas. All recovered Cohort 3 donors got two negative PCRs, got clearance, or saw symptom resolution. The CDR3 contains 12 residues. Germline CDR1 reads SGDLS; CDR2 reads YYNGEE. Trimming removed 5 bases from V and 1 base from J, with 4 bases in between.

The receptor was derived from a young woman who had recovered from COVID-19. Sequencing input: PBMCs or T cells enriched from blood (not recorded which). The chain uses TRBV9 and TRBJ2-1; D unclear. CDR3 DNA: TGTGCCAGCAGTCCTTCCTACAATGAGCAGTTCTTC. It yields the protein CASSPSYNEQFF.